Detailed here is one T cell receptor beta chain. Methods used by the authors: For nucleated cells, counts were estimated from reference gene primer amplification. Some clones are missing from TCRdb's copy, which holds only in-frame ones; the method was immunoSEQ multiplex PCR. That table furnishes V, J and clone size, whereas the DNA furnished D and trimming. The sample contains around 180,000 clones, 84% of which appear only once. This sample was taken from a study of blood T cell repertoires in COVID-19. Study at large: Acute and convalescent COVID-19 specimens originated in the United States, Italy and Spain. T cells, B-cell-depleted T cells, or PBMCs provided the cDNA or gDNA that served as material.

The study assigned cohorts using participant-reported clinical history. This CDR3 has 12 residues. V lost 8 bases and J lost 10, with 17 bases in between. The sequence was collected from a man in his fifties or sixties who had recovered from COVID-19. Sequencing input: PBMCs or T cells enriched from blood (not recorded which). The gene calls are TRBV23-1 and TRBJ1-1; tentative D call: TRBD1 (5 bases). TRBV23-1 is noted as an ORF with a role that remains uncertain. The CDR3 DNA reads TGCGCCAGCCGGGGGGGAATGGTCGGAGCTTTCTTT. As protein: CASRGGMVGAFF.